The rows below give T cell receptor beta chains drawn from one sample of a study of blood T cell repertoires in COVID-19. Using immunoSEQ multiplex PCR, the repertoire was profiled, and TCRdb retains in-frame clones only, with some absent. This table holds around 130,000 clones, roughly four fifths found once. What was sequenced was PBMCs or T cells enriched from blood (not recorded which). The receptors here all came from a man aged 30 to 39 who had recovered from COVID-19. CDR3s include the opening cysteine and the closing phenylalanine or tryptophan. A D gene is named only where the DNA matches it firmly. Rows may omit the clone size; those that give it use once, few, many or a size class.

cdr3_aa cdr3_nt d_call clone_size j_call v_call
CASTPRGGNYNEQFF TGTGCCAGCACCCCGAGGGGGGGAAACTACAATGAGCAGTTCTTC . . TRBJ2-1 TRBV2
CASSTGLMGAFF TGTGCCAGCAGTACGGGACTCATGGGGGCTTTCTTT . once TRBJ1-1 TRBV12-3/TRBV12-4
CASSYSPGWLETQYF TGTGCCAGCAGTTACTCGCCAGGGTGGTTGGAGACCCAGTACTTC . . TRBJ2-5 TRBV6-2/TRBV6-3
CASSYQVGGDTGELFF TGTGCCAGCAGTTATCAGGTAGGAGGGGACACCGGGGAGCTGTTTTTT . . TRBJ2-2 TRBV27
CASTVAGTSGKDEQFF TGTGCCAGTACCGTCGCCGGGACTAGCGGGAAGGATGAGCAGTTCTTC TRBD2 . TRBJ2-1 TRBV19
CASSFSQGEAFF TGTGCCAGTAGTTTCTCACAGGGTGAAGCTTTCTTT . . TRBJ1-1 TRBV19
CAWGQGSVYEQYF TGTGCCTGGGGACAGGGGTCCGTCTACGAGCAGTACTTC TRBD1 . TRBJ2-7 TRBV30
CASTPTSGGVETQYF TGTGCCAGTACGCCGACTAGCGGGGGGGTGGAGACCCAGTACTTC TRBD2 . TRBJ2-5 TRBV6-5
CASSVSNEQFF TGTGCCAGCAGCGTCTCCAATGAGCAGTTCTTC . once TRBJ2-1 TRBV9
CASSQDYRVNSPLHF TGTGCCAGCAGCCAAGATTACAGGGTTAATTCACCCCTCCACTTT . . TRBJ1-6 TRBV14
CASEDRVNTGELFF TGTGCCAGCGAGGACAGGGTGAACACCGGGGAGCTGTTTTTT TRBD1 once TRBJ2-2 TRBV2
CASSESGLGSPLHF TGTGCCAGCAGTGAATCAGGGTTGGGGTCACCCCTCCACTTT . . TRBJ1-6 TRBV6-4
CASSPLEGVNTEAFF TGTGCCAGCAGCCCTCTAGAGGGGGTGAACACTGAAGCTTTCTTT . . TRBJ1-1 TRBV5-8
CASSFGTANQPQHF TGTGCCAGCAGCTTCGGGACAGCCAATCAGCCCCAGCATTTT TRBD1 . TRBJ1-5 TRBV7-8
CAWLDRGEANYGYTF TGTGCCTGGCTGGACAGGGGTGAGGCTAACTATGGCTACACCTTC TRBD1 . TRBJ1-2 TRBV30
CASSRAGIYNEQFF TGTGCCAGTAGTAGAGCGGGGATTTACAATGAGCAGTTCTTC TRBD2 . TRBJ2-1 TRBV19
CASSLGTGEDTEAFF TGTGCCAGCAGCTTAGGAACGGGGGAGGACACTGAAGCTTTCTTT . . TRBJ1-1 TRBV13
CALGLQNYGYTF TGTGCCCTGGGACTCCAGAACTATGGCTACACCTTC . . TRBJ1-2 TRBV28
CASSSSGGISGNTIYF TGTGCCAGCAGTTCCTCAGGAGGTATAAGTGGAAACACCATATATTTT . . TRBJ1-3 TRBV27
CASGQLNTEAFF TGTGCCTCGGGACAGCTGAACACTGAAGCTTTCTTT TRBD1 . TRBJ1-1 TRBV12-3/TRBV12-4
CSARQGNGYTF TGCAGTGCTAGACAGGGGAATGGCTACACCTTC . . TRBJ1-2 TRBV20-1
CASNLLGGPEKLFF TGTGCCAGCAACCTTTTGGGGGGGCCTGAAAAACTGTTTTTT . . TRBJ1-4 TRBV6-5
CASSLLSGQEYGYTF TGTGCCAGCAGCTTGTTGTCGGGACAGGAGTATGGCTACACCTTC TRBD1 . TRBJ1-2 TRBV5-6
CASSPGLVSSYIQYF TGTGCCAGCTCACCGGGACTAGTGTCTTCGTACATTCAGTACTTC TRBD2 . TRBJ2-4 TRBV18
CASSVDQLAGRTQYF TGTGCCAGCAGCGTAGACCAACTAGCGGGGAGGACCCAGTACTTC TRBD2 . TRBJ2-5 TRBV9
CATSREGLAAIQETQYF TGTGCCACCAGCAGAGAAGGGCTAGCGGCGATTCAAGAGACCCAGTACTTC TRBD2 . TRBJ2-5 TRBV15
CASSQKSMGAEAFF TGCGCCAGCAGCCAAAAGAGTATGGGCGCGGAAGCTTTCTTT . once TRBJ1-1 TRBV4-1
CASSPGTSGSYNEQFF TGTGCCAGCAGCCCTGGGACTAGCGGCAGCTACAATGAGCAGTTCTTC TRBD2 . TRBJ2-1 TRBV5-5
CASSLEAGGSHEQFF TGTGCCAGCAGCTTAGAGGCGGGGGGCAGCCATGAGCAGTTCTTC TRBD2 . TRBJ2-1 TRBV7-6
CASSPQGTGTGSPLHF TGTGCCAGTAGTCCCCAAGGGACAGGTACCGGCTCACCCCTCCACTTT TRBD1 . TRBJ1-6 TRBV19
CASSVGVFSGANVLTF TGTGCCAGCAGTGTAGGAGTTTTCTCTGGGGCCAACGTCCTGACTTTC . . TRBJ2-6 TRBV6-1
CASSQVHQILSRGEEQFF TGCGCCAGCAGCCAAGTCCACCAGATCCTTAGCCGGGGAGAAGAGCAGTTCTTC . . TRBJ2-1 TRBV4-1
CASSLTGTGGETQYF TGTGCCAGCAGTTTAACCGGGACAGGGGGAGAGACCCAGTACTTC TRBD1 . TRBJ2-5 TRBV2
CASSFGPAGGEKLFF TGCGCCAGCAGCTTTGGACCGGCAGGAGGTGAAAAACTGTTTTTT . . TRBJ1-4 TRBV5-1
CASTQATTGELFF TGTGCCAGCACCCAAGCCACCACCGGGGAGCTGTTTTTT . . TRBJ2-2 TRBV9
CASSDEAGLYNEQFF TGCGCCAGCAGTGATGAGGCGGGCCTGTACAATGAGCAGTTCTTC . . TRBJ2-1 TRBV10-1
CASSLRLADTQYF TGTGCCAGCAGCCTTAGACTAGCAGATACGCAGTATTTT . . TRBJ2-3 TRBV6-2/TRBV6-3
CASSLAGGRPSNNEQFF TGCGCCAGCAGCCTAGCGGGAGGGCGGCCTTCAAACAATGAGCAGTTCTTC TRBD2 . TRBJ2-1 TRBV5-1
CASGEGGGGNQPQHF TGTGCCAGCGGGGAAGGCGGGGGGGGCAATCAGCCCCAGCATTTT . few TRBJ1-5 TRBV25-1
CASSFFPGETQYF TGTGCCAGCAGTTTCTTCCCGGGGGAGACCCAGTACTTC . . TRBJ2-5 TRBV12-3/TRBV12-4
CASSVGDRENYGYTF TGTGCCAGCAGCGTAGGGGACAGGGAAAACTATGGCTACACCTTC TRBD1 . TRBJ1-2 TRBV9
CAWSPGTTLAKNIQYF TGTGCCTGGAGCCCCGGGACAACTCTAGCCAAAAACATTCAGTACTTC . . TRBJ2-4 TRBV30
CASSVGDRFTEAFF TGTGCCAGCAGCGTAGGGGACAGGTTCACTGAAGCTTTCTTT TRBD1 . TRBJ1-1 TRBV9
CASSFLSGASYNEQFF TGTGCCAGCAGCTTCCTGTCGGGAGCTTCCTACAATGAGCAGTTCTTC . few TRBJ2-1 TRBV9
CASSLLGGMGNQPQHF TGTGCCAGCTCCCTACTCGGAGGGATGGGCAATCAGCCCCAGCATTTT . . TRBJ1-5 TRBV18
CASSHRGGRINLANTGELFF TGTGCCAGTAGCCACAGGGGGGGCCGCATAAACCTCGCGAACACCGGGGAGCTGTTTTTT . . TRBJ2-2 TRBV19
CASSLLGQGSYNEQFF TGTGCCAGCAGCTTATTAGGGCAGGGCTCCTACAATGAGCAGTTCTTC . . TRBJ2-1 TRBV11-2
CASSKVERDTSSYEQYF TGTGCCAGCAGCAAAGTTGAACGGGACACCAGCTCCTACGAGCAGTACTTC . . TRBJ2-7 TRBV21-1
CAISESEGGGRTEAFF TGTGCCATCAGTGAGTCCGAAGGGGGGGGGAGGACTGAAGCTTTCTTT . . TRBJ1-1 TRBV10-3
CASSGVGEGSHEQYF TGTGCCAGCAGTGGAGTGGGCGAGGGAAGCCACGAGCAGTACTTC . . TRBJ2-7 TRBV25-1
CSVSKAGRNTGELFF TGCAGCGTTAGTAAAGCGGGACGGAACACCGGGGAGCTGTTTTTT TRBD2 . TRBJ2-2 TRBV29-1
CAIMAENQETQYF TGTGCCATCATGGCAGAAAACCAAGAGACCCAGTACTTC . . TRBJ2-5 TRBV2
CASSLDRDHGYTF TGTGCCAGCAGCCTAGACAGGGATCATGGCTACACCTTC TRBD1 . TRBJ1-2 TRBV5-8
CASSFGQGAYGYTF TGTGCCAGCAGCTTCGGACAGGGGGCGTATGGCTACACCTTC TRBD1 . TRBJ1-2 TRBV7-2
CASSLSQALNQPQHF TGTGCCAGCAGTTTATCACAGGCGCTCAATCAGCCCCAGCATTTT . . TRBJ1-5 TRBV28
CAWSVTASGELFF TGTGCCTGGAGTGTTACAGCTTCCGGGGAGCTGTTTTTT . . TRBJ2-2 TRBV30
CASSYAQGGNTEAFF TGTGCCAGCAGCTACGCCCAGGGCGGGAACACTGAAGCTTTCTTT . few TRBJ1-1 TRBV7-9
CASSGGGKETQYF TGTGCCAGCAGCGGCGGGGGGAAGGAGACCCAGTACTTC TRBD2 . TRBJ2-5 TRBV5-6
CASSERGQVTQYF TGTGCCAGCAGTGAGAGGGGGCAAGTGACCCAGTACTTC TRBD1 once TRBJ2-5 TRBV2
CASSQGAGVNTGELFF TGCGCCAGCAGCCAAGGGGCGGGAGTGAACACCGGGGAGCTGTTTTTT TRBD2 few TRBJ2-2 TRBV4-1